Listed below are T cell receptor beta chains from one sample, sequenced in a study of tumor-infiltrating lymphocytes in oesophageal squamous cell carcinoma. TCRdb reprocessed the PCR reads with MiXCR, giving one entry per CDR3 protein. Of more than 10,000 distinct CDR3 sequences in the sample, about 54% were seen once. Sequences were obtained from esophageal tumor tissue. These receptors were taken from a male donor with esophageal squamous cell carcinoma. Both conserved end residues are part of each CDR3. The D gene is left open where the match is weak. Not all rows give a size; the values are once, few, many and, for expanded clones, a class.

CDR3 DNA: TGTGCCAGCAATCGATTGAGAGGAGTTAGCAATGAGCAGTTCTTC; CDR3 protein: CASNRLRGVSNEQFF; D gene: NA; V gene: TRBV6-1; clone size: few; J gene: TRBJ2-1
CDR3 DNA: TGTGCCAGCAGCAAATGGACTAGCGGGACTACCTACAATGAGCAGTTCTTC; CDR3 protein: CASSKWTSGTTYNEQFF; D gene: TRBD2; V gene: TRBV7-9; clone size: NA; J gene: TRBJ2-1
CDR3 DNA: TGTGCCAGCAGCCCTACTTTGAGACAGGGACAAGAGACCCAGTACTTC; CDR3 protein: CASSPTLRQGQETQYF; D gene: TRBD1; V gene: TRBV4-2; clone size: NA; J gene: TRBJ2-5
CDR3 DNA: TGTGCCAGCAGCTCATACGGGACAGGGGGCGGCGGGGAGCTGTTTTTT; CDR3 protein: CASSSYGTGGGGELFF; D gene: TRBD1; V gene: TRBV11-2; clone size: once; J gene: TRBJ2-2
CDR3 DNA: TGTGCCAGCAGCTTAACGCGGCCTAGCGGGAGGGCCGGGAATGAGCAGTTCTTC; CDR3 protein: CASSLTRPSGRAGNEQFF; D gene: TRBD2; V gene: TRBV7-6; clone size: NA; J gene: TRBJ2-1
CDR3 DNA: TGTGCCAGCAGCTTAGCGGTATCTAGCGGGACCTACGAGCAGTACTTC; CDR3 protein: CASSLAVSSGTYEQYF; D gene: TRBD2; V gene: TRBV7-4; clone size: NA; J gene: TRBJ2-7
CDR3 DNA: TGTGCCAGCAGCCGGGTGGGGTCTAGCAATCAGCCCCAGCATTTT; CDR3 protein: CASSRVGSSNQPQHF; D gene: NA; V gene: TRBV7-8; clone size: once; J gene: TRBJ1-5
CDR3 DNA: TGTGCCAGCAGTTACTCCTTGGCTAGCGGGGTATTATACAATGAGCAGTTCTTC; CDR3 protein: CASSYSLASGVLYNEQFF; D gene: TRBD2; V gene: TRBV6-8; clone size: NA; J gene: TRBJ2-1
CDR3 DNA: TGTGCCAGCAGCTCCAGACTAGCGGGCCTCTCCTACGAGCAGTACTTC; CDR3 protein: CASSSRLAGLSYEQYF; D gene: TRBD2; V gene: TRBV7-3; clone size: NA; J gene: TRBJ2-7
CDR3 DNA: TGTGCCAGCAGTTCCCGACTAGCGGGAGGCACAGATACGCAGTATTTT; CDR3 protein: CASSSRLAGGTDTQYF; D gene: TRBD2; V gene: TRBV27; clone size: NA; J gene: TRBJ2-3
CDR3 DNA: TGTGCCAGCAGCTTAGCCGCGGGCCAGGGCACAGATACGCAGTATTTT; CDR3 protein: CASSLAAGQGTDTQYF; D gene: NA; V gene: TRBV7-2; clone size: NA; J gene: TRBJ2-3
CDR3 DNA: TGTGCCAGCAGCTCAGTAGGGGGCAGAGAGACCCAGTACTTC; CDR3 protein: CASSSVGGRETQYF; D gene: TRBD1; V gene: TRBV7-8; clone size: NA; J gene: TRBJ2-5
CDR3 DNA: TGTGCCAGCAGCCTACAAGGGGGTCTCGGGTATGAGCAGTTCTTC; CDR3 protein: CASSLQGGLGYEQFF; D gene: NA; V gene: TRBV11-2; clone size: NA; J gene: TRBJ2-1
CDR3 DNA: TGTGCCAGCAGCTTGGAGGTAACGAGGCAGTTCTTC; CDR3 protein: CASSLEVTRQFF; D gene: NA; V gene: TRBV11-1; clone size: NA; J gene: TRBJ2-1
CDR3 DNA: TGTGCCAGCATGCTACAGGGAGGGTCCAAAAACATTCAGTACTTC; CDR3 protein: CASMLQGGSKNIQYF; D gene: NA; V gene: TRBV6-1; clone size: NA; J gene: TRBJ2-4
CDR3 DNA: TGTGCCAGCAGCCTTTCGGAGGGGCCCTTAACAGATACGCAGTATTTT; CDR3 protein: CASSLSEGPLTDTQYF; D gene: NA; V gene: TRBV9; clone size: many; J gene: TRBJ2-3
CDR3 DNA: TGTGCCACCAGTGATTTCGCGGGGGGACAGGGGGTATATGAGCAGTTCTTC; CDR3 protein: CATSDFAGGQGVYEQFF; D gene: TRBD1; V gene: TRBV24-1; clone size: many; J gene: TRBJ2-1
CDR3 DNA: TGTGCCAGCAGCTTTTTTGATACGCAGTATTTT; CDR3 protein: CASSFFDTQYF; D gene: NA; V gene: TRBV7-8; clone size: NA; J gene: TRBJ2-3